The 16 T cell receptor beta chains presented below share a single source sample, sequenced in a study of Siglec-9 on CD8 T cells in melanoma. Measured with immunoSEQ multiplex PCR; TCRdb has only the in-frame clones, and not every one. This sample has more than 25,000 clones, with 80% found just once. Material for sequencing was Siglec-9- CD8+ T cells sorted from blood. Receptors were obtained from a human donor in good health.

This sequence joins TRBV28 and TRBJ2-3; TRBD2 agrees at 8 bases. This CDR3 contains 15 residues. The J segment lost 0 bases and the V segment lost 6 bases, leaving 5 bases of the junction unmatched. CDR1 is MDHEN and CDR2 is SYDVKM in the germline V gene. CDR3 amino acids: CASRDVAGSTDTQYF. Written as DNA, the CDR3 is TGTGCCAGCAGAGATGTAGCGGGGAGCACAGATACGCAGTATTTT.

The V call is TRBV28, the J call TRBJ2-1; no clear D. The CDR3 has 16 residues. Deletions cut 4 bases from V and 4 bases from J, with 17 bases between. The germline CDR1 and CDR2 sequences are MDHEN and SYDVKM. The CDR3 protein is CASSSPPKTVYNEQFF. The CDR3 nucleotides read TGTGCCAGCAGTTCCCCCCCGAAAACAGTGTACAATGAGCAGTTCTTC.

The rearrangement joins TRBV20-1 to TRBJ2-7; D not certain. The CDR3 length is 11 residues. The V gene lost 4 bases and the J gene lost 3 bases, with 7 bases spanning the gap. Germline values: CDR1 DFQATT, CDR2 SNEGSKA (reference sequence). The CDR3 here is CSATDGYEQYV. The CDR3 region has the DNA TGCAGTGCTACGGACGGCTACGAGCAGTACGTC.

This sequence joins TRBV27 and TRBJ2-4; TRBD2 is a possible D gene (6 bases). The ends were cut back, 6 bases at V and 3 bases at J, with 12 bases in the middle. In germline, CDR1 is MNHEY, CDR2 SMNVEV (reference sequence). This CDR3 region has 14 residues. The CDR3, as DNA: TGTGCCAGCAGCCCAACAGCGGGCAAAAACATTCAGTACTTC. Protein product: CASSPTAGKNIQYF.

The rearrangement links TRBV9 to TRBJ1-4; a weak D match, TRBD1 (6 bases). The germline V and J ends were trimmed by 4 bases and 6 bases, with 22 bases remaining between them. Germline V gene sequence: CDR1 SGDLS, CDR2 YYNGEE. The CDR3 is 17 residues long. In DNA, the CDR3 is TGTGCCAGCAGCCCCAGTGGTGCGACAGGTGATGATGAAAAACTGTTTTTT. It codes for CASSPSGATGDDEKLFF.

This clone appeared a single time. The chain joins TRBV5-1 to TRBJ1-1; D gene ambiguous. Trimming removed 6 bases from V and 4 bases from J, with 10 bases in between. The germline V gene has CDR1 SGHRS and CDR2 YFSETQ. This CDR3 comprises 12 residues. The CDR3 nucleotides read TGCGCCAGCACGGTTACGGGCACTGAAGCTTTCTTT. Translated, it gives CASTVTGTEAFF.

V usage is TRBV2 and J usage is TRBJ2-7, with D possibly matching TRBD1 (5 bases). The germline CDR1 and CDR2 sequences are SNHLY and FYNNEI. The CDR3 consists of 15 residues. V was trimmed by 6 bases and J by 1 base, leaving 16 bases between them. CDR3 nucleotide sequence: TGTGCCAGCAGGACCGGGCAGGGCTGGTCCTACGAGCAGTACTTC. Amino acids: CASRTGQGWSYEQYF.

This chain connects TRBV19 to TRBJ2-7, with D perhaps given as TRBD1 or TRBD2 (5 bases each). Germline V CDR1 and CDR2: LNHDA, SQIVND (reference sequence). This CDR3 is 15 amino acids long. V lost 6 bases and J lost 4, with 19 bases in between. The CDR3 loop is CASRTGTLSGYEQYF. CDR3 DNA: TGTGCCAGTAGGACCGGGACCCTTTCGGGTTACGAGCAGTACTTC.

In this sample, this clone turned up once. V is TRBV7-9 and J is TRBJ1-1; D not resolved. CDR3 length equals 12 residues. Trimming stripped 5 bases from V and 3 bases from J, with 7 bases between. Looked up from germline, CDR1 is SEHNR and CDR2 is FQNEAQ (reference sequence). The CDR3 sequence: CASSPSYTEAFF. The CDR3 nucleotides are TGTGCCAGCAGCCCCTCGTACACTGAAGCTTTCTTT.

This clone turned up a few times. The rearrangement joins TRBV11-2 to TRBJ2-5, with 10 bases that match TRBD1. The CDR3 length is 14 residues. V shed 3 bases, J shed 5 bases, and the junction held 3 bases outside the gene matches. The V gene's germline CDR1 is SGHAT and CDR2 FQNNGV. The CDR3 DNA is TGTGCCAGCAGCTTCGGGACAGGGGCGGAGACCCAGTACTTC. Translated, it gives CASSFGTGAETQYF.

Within the sample, this clone is medium-sized. The V gene is TRBV27, the J gene TRBJ2-6; D is uncertain. The CDR3 sequence is 13 residues long. Germline V CDR1 and CDR2: MNHEY, SMNVEV (reference sequence). The ends were cut back, 5 bases at V and 0 bases at J, with 2 bases in the middle. The CDR3 coding sequence is TGTGCCAGCAGTCCCTCTGGGGCCAACGTCCTGACTTTC. The encoded protein is CASSPSGANVLTF. The entire variable domain, with the rest obtained from reference TRBV27 and TRBJ2-6, is as follows: EAQVTQNPRYLITVTGKKLTVTCSQNMNHEYMSWYRQDPGLGLRQIYYSMNVEVTDKGDVPEGYKVSRKEKRNFPLILESPSPNQTSLYFCASSPSGANVLTFGAGSRLTVL.

The chain employs TRBV9 and TRBJ2-3; 8 bases map to TRBD1. Germline CDR1 is SGDLS and CDR2 is YYNGEE. The CDR3 has 18 residues. V shed 3 bases, J shed 3 bases, and the junction held 15 bases outside the gene matches. CDR3 sequence (DNA): TGTGCCAGCAGCGCCCGGACAGGGTTTAGGGAAGAGACAGATACGCAGTATTTT. Encoded protein: CASSARTGFREETDTQYF.

This chain connects TRBV5-4 to TRBJ1-1; D perhaps matches TRBD1 (6 bases). Trimming shortened V by 2 bases and J by 5 bases, and 10 bases separated the two germline ends. The CDR3 runs to 13 residues. Germline lookup yields CDR1 SGHNT and CDR2 YYREEE (reference sequence). The CDR3 DNA reads as TGTGCCAGCAGCTTACGGGGGCAGACTGAAGCTTTCTTT. Encoded protein: CASSLRGQTEAFF.

The rearrangement joins TRBV28 to TRBJ1-5; D ambiguous. The CDR3 consists of 15 residues. V gave up 3 bases and J gave up 1 base, with 10 bases separating them. Germline CDR1 is MDHEN and CDR2 is SYDVKM. CDR3 sequence reads: CASSFFRESNQPQHF. For the CDR3, the DNA is TGTGCCAGCAGTTTTTTCCGAGAAAGCAATCAGCCCCAGCATTTT.

Regarding this clone: One end of the junction is discordant with germline, which a read error may explain. This chain uses TRBV5-1 with TRBJ1-2; D gene unclear. CDR3 length: 16 amino acids. Germline V gene lookup returns CDR1 SGHRS and CDR2 YFSETQ. CDR3 protein: CASSLGLDGPHYGYTF. The CDR3, as DNA: TGCGCCAGCAGCTTGGGCCTGGACGGGCCCCACTATGGGTACACCTTC.

This clone was picked up a small number of times. The chain joins TRBV29-1 to TRBJ1-1; D may be TRBD1 (5 bases). Germline assignment: CDR1 SQVTM and CDR2 ANQGSEA. The CDR3 totals 12 residues. V gave up 7 bases and J gave up 4 bases, with 13 bases separating them. CDR3 in DNA: TGCAGCGGTACCCAGGGTGGCACTGAAGCTTTCTTT. Its translation is CSGTQGGTEAFF.